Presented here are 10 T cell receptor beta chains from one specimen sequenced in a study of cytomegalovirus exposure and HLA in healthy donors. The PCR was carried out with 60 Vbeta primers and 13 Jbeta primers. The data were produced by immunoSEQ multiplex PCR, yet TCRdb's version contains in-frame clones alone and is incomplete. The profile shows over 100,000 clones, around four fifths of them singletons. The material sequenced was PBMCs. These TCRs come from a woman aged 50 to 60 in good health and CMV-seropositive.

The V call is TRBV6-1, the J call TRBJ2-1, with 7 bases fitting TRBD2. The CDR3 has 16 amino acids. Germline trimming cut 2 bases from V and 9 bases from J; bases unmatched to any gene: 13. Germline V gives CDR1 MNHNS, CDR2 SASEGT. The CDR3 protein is CASSERKLGGYGEQFF. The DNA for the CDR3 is TGTGCCAGCAGTGAACGGAAGCTGGGGGGGTACGGTGAGCAGTTCTTC.

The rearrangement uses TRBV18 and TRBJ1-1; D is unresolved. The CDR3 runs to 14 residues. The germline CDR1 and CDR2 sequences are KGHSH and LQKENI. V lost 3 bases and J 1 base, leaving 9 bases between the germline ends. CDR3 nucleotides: TGTGCCAGCTCACCGGTGCCGGGGAACACTGAAGCTTTCTTT. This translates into CASSPVPGNTEAFF.

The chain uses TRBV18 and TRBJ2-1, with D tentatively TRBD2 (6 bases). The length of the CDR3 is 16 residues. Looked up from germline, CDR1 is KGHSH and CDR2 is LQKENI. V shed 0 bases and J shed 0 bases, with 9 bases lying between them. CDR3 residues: CASSPPAGSSYNEQFF. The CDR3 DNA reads TGTGCCAGCTCACCACCGGCGGGAAGCTCCTACAATGAGCAGTTCTTC.

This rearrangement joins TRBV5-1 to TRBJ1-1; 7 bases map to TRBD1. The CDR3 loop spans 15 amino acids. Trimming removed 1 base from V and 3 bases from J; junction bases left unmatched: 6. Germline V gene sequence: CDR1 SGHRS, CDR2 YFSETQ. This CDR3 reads CASSLFGRGDTEAFF. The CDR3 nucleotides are TGCGCCAGCAGCTTGTTTGGCAGGGGGGACACTGAAGCTTTCTTT.

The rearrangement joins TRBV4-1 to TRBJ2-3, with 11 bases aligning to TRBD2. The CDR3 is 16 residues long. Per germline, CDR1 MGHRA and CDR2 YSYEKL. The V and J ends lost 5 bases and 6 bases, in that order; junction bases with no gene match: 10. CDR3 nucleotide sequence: TGCGCCAGCAGCTCAACTAGCGGGGGCCTCGTCGATACGCAGTATTTT. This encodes CASSSTSGGLVDTQYF.

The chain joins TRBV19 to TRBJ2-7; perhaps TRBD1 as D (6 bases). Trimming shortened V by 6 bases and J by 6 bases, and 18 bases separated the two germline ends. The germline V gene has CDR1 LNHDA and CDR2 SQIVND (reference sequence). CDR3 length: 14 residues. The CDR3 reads CASSRSHRASEQYF. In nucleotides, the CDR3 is TGTGCCAGTAGCCGCTCCCACAGGGCCTCCGAGCAGTACTTC.

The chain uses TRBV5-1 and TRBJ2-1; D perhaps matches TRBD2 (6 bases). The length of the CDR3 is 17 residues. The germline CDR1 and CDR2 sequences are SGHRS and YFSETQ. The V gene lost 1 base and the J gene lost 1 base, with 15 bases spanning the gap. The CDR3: CASSLYVGGGSYNEQFF. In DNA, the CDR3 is TGCGCCAGCAGCTTGTACGTCGGGGGTGGGTCCTACAATGAGCAGTTCTTC.

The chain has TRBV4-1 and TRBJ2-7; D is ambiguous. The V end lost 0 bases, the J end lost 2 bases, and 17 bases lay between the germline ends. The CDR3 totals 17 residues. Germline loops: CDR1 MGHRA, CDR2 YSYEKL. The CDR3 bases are TGCGCCAGCAGCCAAGACCACATTGGTACATTACCCTACGAGCAGTACTTC. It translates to CASSQDHIGTLPYEQYF.

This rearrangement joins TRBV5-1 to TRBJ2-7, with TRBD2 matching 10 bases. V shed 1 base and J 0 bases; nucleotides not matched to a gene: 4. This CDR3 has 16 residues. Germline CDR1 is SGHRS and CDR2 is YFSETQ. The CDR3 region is CASSLLAGGTSYEQYF. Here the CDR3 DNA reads TGCGCCAGCAGCTTGTTAGCGGGGGGAACCTCCTACGAGCAGTACTTC.

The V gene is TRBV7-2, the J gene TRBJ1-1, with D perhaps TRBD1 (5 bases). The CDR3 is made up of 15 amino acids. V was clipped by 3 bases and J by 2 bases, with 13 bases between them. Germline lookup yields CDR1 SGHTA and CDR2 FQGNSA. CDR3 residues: CASSLSVGGNTEAFF. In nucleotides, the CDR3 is TGTGCCAGCAGCTTGTCCGTCGGGGGAAACACTGAAGCTTTCTTT. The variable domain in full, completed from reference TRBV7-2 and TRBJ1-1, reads GAGVSQSPSNKVTEKGKDVELRCDPISGHTALYWYRQSLGQGLEFLIYFQGNSAPDKSGLPSDRFSAERTGGSVSTLTIQRTQQEDSAVYLCASSLSVGGNTEAFFGQGTRLTVV.